The 14 T cell receptor beta chains below come from one sample, sequenced in a study of early stage breast cancer tumors. Profiling relied on immunoSEQ multiplex PCR, and the TCRdb table lists in-frame clones only, not all of them. The sample lists around 20,000 clones, around 83% occurring once. Source material: blood. These receptors were taken from an older person with breast cancer.

The V call is TRBV11-3, the J call TRBJ1-3, with D unresolved. The CDR3 length is 15 residues. V lost 5 bases and J lost 0, with 11 bases in between. Germline V gene lookup returns CDR1 SGHNT and CDR2 YENEEA. DNA of the CDR3: TGTGCCAGCAGCGGAGGTCCGAGCTCTGGAAACACCATATATTTT. Its translation: CASSGGPSSGNTIYF. The whole variable domain, filled in from reference TRBV11-3 and TRBJ1-3, reads EAGVVQSPRYKIIEKKQPVAFWCNPISGHNTLYWYLQNLGQGPELLIRYENEEAVDDSQLPKDRFSAERLKGVDSTLKIQPAELGDSAVYLCASSGGPSSGNTIYFGEGSWLTVV.

The J gene is TRBJ2-7, the V gene TRBV7-2; unclear D gene. The V gene's germline CDR1 is SGHTA and CDR2 FQGNSA. CDR3 length: 12 residues. V lost 5 bases and J 3 bases, leaving 8 bases between the germline ends. The CDR3 DNA reads TGTGCCAGCAGCCCCGACATCTACGAGCAGTACTTC. Its translation is CASSPDIYEQYF.

The chain is built from TRBV15 and TRBJ2-7, with TRBD1 identical over 7 bases. Unmatched junction bases numbered 3, after V lost 1 base and J lost 3 bases. Germline assignment: CDR1 LNHNV and CDR2 YYDKDF (reference sequence). This CDR3 is built from 14 residues. The CDR3 nucleotides are TGTGCCACCAGCAGAGGGACAGGTAACTACGAGCAGTACTTC. It specifies CATSRGTGNYEQYF.

Only a few counts were recorded for this clone. CDR3 sequence reads: CASSPPLGVNTEAFF. The CDR3, as DNA: TGTGCCAGCTCACCTCCCCTCGGGGTGAACACTGAAGCTTTCTTT. The rearrangement links TRBV18 to TRBJ1-1; D unresolved. V lost 3 bases and J 0 bases, leaving 11 bases between the germline ends. The CDR3 length is 15 residues. Looked up from germline, CDR1 is KGHSH and CDR2 is LQKENI. The full variable domain, in which reference TRBV18 and TRBJ1-1 provide the parts outside the CDR3, is NAGVMQNPRHLVRRRGQEARLRCSPMKGHSHVYWYRQLPEEGLKFMVYLQKENIIDESGMPKERFSAEFPKEGPSILRIQQVVRGDSAAYFCASSPPLGVNTEAFFGQGTRLTVV.

CDR3 region: CASSIETSSGNTIYF. The CDR3 nucleotides are TGTGCCAGTAGTATCGAAACAAGCTCTGGAAACACCATATATTTT. This sequence joins TRBV19 and TRBJ1-3; D gene ambiguous. The V end lost 3 bases, the J end lost 0 bases, and 9 bases lay between the germline ends. CDR1 LNHDA and CDR2 SQIVND come from the germline V gene (reference sequence). The CDR3 is made up of 15 amino acids.

The genes are TRBV5-4 and TRBJ2-1, with a tentative D call TRBD2 (6 bases). The CDR3 is 15 residues long. Germline V gene sequence: CDR1 SGHNT, CDR2 YYREEE (reference sequence). Trimming took 4 bases from V and 6 from J, leaving 17 bases between them. The CDR3 DNA sequence: TGTGCCAGCAGCCTCCCCGGGACTGCCTCCAATGAGCAGTTCTTC. Its translation is CASSLPGTASNEQFF.

The genes are TRBV4-3 and TRBJ1-5; D is undetermined. From germline, CDR1 is LGHNA and CDR2 YSLEER. The CDR3 loop spans 13 amino acids. The ends were cut back, 4 bases at V and 7 bases at J, with 11 bases in the middle. The CDR3 region is CASSRTLIQPQHF. The CDR3 DNA reads TGCGCCAGCAGCCGGACTTTAATACAGCCCCAGCATTTT.

Only a few counts were recorded for this clone. The chain carries TRBV5-3 and TRBJ1-6; tentatively, D is TRBD1 (5 bases). TRBV5-3 is an ORF; its function is uncertain. The CDR3 totals 14 residues. V lost 4 bases and J lost 7, with 12 bases in between. CDR3 nucleotide sequence: TGTGCCAGAAGCCCGGGGCGGGGAAATTCACCCCTCCACTTT. Translating gives CARSPGRGNSPLHF.

This clone came up a few times. The chain recombines TRBV2 with TRBJ1-6, with D possibly being TRBD1 (5 bases). CDR1 and CDR2 (germline): SNHLY, FYNNEI. The CDR3 is 15 residues long. V lost 2 bases to trimming and J lost 5 bases, with 10 bases between them. CDR3 protein: CASSEQGSNNSPLHF. The CDR3, as DNA: TGTGCCAGCAGTGAACAGGGCTCTAATAATTCACCCCTCCACTTT. Supplemented by reference TRBV2 and TRBJ1-6, the full variable domain reads EPEVTQTPSHQVTQMGQEVILRCVPISNHLYFYWYRQILGQKVEFLVSFYNNEISEKSEIFDDQFSVERPDGSNFTLKIRSTKLEDSAMYFCASSEQGSNNSPLHFGNGTRLTVT.

The chain has TRBV15 and TRBJ2-2; 10 bases agree with TRBD2. Germline V gives CDR1 LNHNV, CDR2 YYDKDF (reference sequence). The CDR3 is 18 residues long. With V trimmed by 0 bases and J by 1 base, 5 bases remained unmatched. As DNA, the CDR3 is TGTGCCACCAGCAGAGATTGGAGACTAGCGGGGAACACCGGGGAGCTGTTTTTT. The encoded protein is CATSRDWRLAGNTGELFF. The full variable domain, rest sourced from reference TRBV15 and TRBJ2-2, is DAMVIQNPRYQVTQFGKPVTLSCSQTLNHNVMYWYQQKSSQAPKLLFHYYDKDFNNEADTPDNFQSRRPNTSFCFLDIRSPGLGDTAMYLCATSRDWRLAGNTGELFFGEGSRLTVL.

The V and J genes are TRBV18 and TRBJ1-3; D gene uncertain. Germline values: CDR1 KGHSH, CDR2 LQKENI. The CDR3 runs to 16 residues. The ends were cut back, 2 bases at V and 2 bases at J, with 13 bases in the middle. CDR3: CASSPEARAPGNTIYF. The CDR3 bases are TGTGCCAGCTCACCAGAGGCTCGCGCCCCTGGAAACACCATATATTTT.

The chain uses TRBV30 and TRBJ1-6; unclear D gene. Trimming stripped 2 bases from V and 4 bases from J, with 12 bases between. CDR3 length: 15 residues. The germline CDR1 and CDR2 sequences are GTSNPN and SVGIG (reference sequence). The CDR3 bases are TGTGCCTGGAGTATACCGCGGGGATATAATTCACCCCTCCACTTT. As protein: CAWSIPRGYNSPLHF.

This chain uses TRBV4-2 with TRBJ2-5; weak D call: TRBD1 (6 bases). The CDR3 is 20 residues long. The ends were cut back, 4 bases at V and 3 bases at J, with 30 bases in the middle. Per germline, CDR1 LGHNA and CDR2 YNFKEQ. The CDR3 nucleotides are TGTGCCAGCAGCCCGGGGAAGCTGGACAGTTGGGAAATACTGAAAGAGACCCAGTACTTC. Translating it yields CASSPGKLDSWEILKETQYF.

This clone was seen only once. The V and J genes are TRBV5-1 and TRBJ1-6; 8 nucleotides match TRBD1. This CDR3 contains 19 residues. The germline V gene encodes CDR1 SGHRS and CDR2 YFSETQ. Trimming at V came to 3 bases and at J to 5 bases, leaving 16 bases not matched to a gene. CDR3 loop: CASSSQPWTGQPNNSPLHF. In DNA, the CDR3 is TGCGCCAGCAGCTCGCAGCCTTGGACAGGGCAACCCAATAATTCACCCCTCCACTTT.